Below, 2 T cell receptor beta chains from the same sample are listed, as sequenced in a study of shared clonotypes between healthy human individuals. Sequencing used immunoSEQ multiplex PCR; TCRdb keeps in-frame clones, though not all of them. The sample contains some 2,000,000 clones, roughly 94% of which appear only once. Input material: naive CD4+ T cells sorted from blood. Subset denoted: CD45RA+ positively selected. The receptors here all came from a man aged 18 to 29 in good health.

Comment on this clone: This specimen includes other DNA sequences encoding the same CDR3. The V call is TRBV7-9, the J call TRBJ2-7; 9 bases are shared with TRBD1. This CDR3 comprises 14 residues. V lost 3 bases, J lost 3 bases, and 3 bases stayed unmatched. Germline V gene sequence: CDR1 SEHNR, CDR2 FQNEAQ (reference sequence). CDR3 amino acids: CASSLGTGNYEQYF. CDR3 DNA sequence: TGTGCCAGCAGCTTGGGGACAGGGAACTACGAGCAGTACTTC. Full variable domain (missing parts from reference TRBV7-9 and TRBJ2-7): DTGVSQNPRHKITKRGQNVTFRCDPISEHNRLYWYRQTLGQGPEFLTYFQNEAQLEKSRLLSDRFSAERPKGSFSTLEIQRTEQGDSAMYLCASSLGTGNYEQYFGPGTRLTVT.

At least ten counts were recorded for this clone. The rearrangement joins TRBV27 to TRBJ1-1; no clear D. Trimming cost V 2 bases and J 5 bases, with 9 bases left between them. The germline V gene encodes CDR1 MNHEY and CDR2 SMNVEV (reference sequence). CDR3 length equals 13 residues. The CDR3 sequence is CASSLVGQTEAFF. The CDR3 DNA sequence: TGTGCCAGCAGTTTAGTCGGCCAGACTGAAGCTTTCTTT.